The TCR beta chain under discussion was sequenced for a study of blood T cell repertoires in COVID-19. Study summary: Samples came from the United States, Italy and Spain, spanning acute and convalescent COVID-19. T cells, B-cell-depleted T cells, or PBMCs provided the cDNA or gDNA that served as material.

Original data processing: Reference gene primers were amplified, and this amplification served to estimate nucleated cell counts. Repertoires were generated with immunoSEQ multiplex PCR, while TCRdb's copy carries only in-frame clones and drops some. V and J calls and clone size follow that table, whereas D and trimming were derived from the DNA. The sample shows 540,000 or so clones, less than 90% of them seen only once. Enrollment of patients from Seattle took place during active infection, with longitudinal follow-up. From germline, CDR1 is SGHNT and CDR2 YYREEE (reference sequence). The CDR3 contains 12 residues. The ends were cut back, 7 bases at V and 7 bases at J, with 14 bases in the middle.

Specimen: peripheral blood. The TCR was taken from a woman aged 50 to 60 with COVID-19, enrolled during active disease. This sequence joins TRBV5-4 and TRBJ1-2; D uncertain. The CDR3 DNA sequence: TGTGCCAGCTATTTGAGGAATGGTGGCTACACCTTC. Amino acid sequence: CASYLRNGGYTF.